The table lists the clone carrying this TCR beta chain with a few counts. Its target is not known. The V gene lost 3 bases and the J gene lost 5 bases, with 16 bases spanning the gap. CDR3 length equals 15 residues. Germline lookup yields CDR1 KGHSH and CDR2 LQKENI. In TCRdb, the 5' RACE reads were re-called with MiXCR into one record per CDR3 protein. The profile shows under 400,000 distinct CDR3 sequences, around 28% of them singletons. This specimen comes from a study of T-cell memory formation after mild COVID-19. Study information: Each donor largely had its own TCR clusters. Regarding the study as a whole: Of the contracting clones, CD4+ ones lay mainly in CM and EM, and CD8+ ones in EMRA. Nothing confirmed that second-wave clones peaking on day 37 were specific for SARS-CoV-2.

This TCR was recovered from an adult woman who had mild COVID-19 (a few samples of this study predate the infection). Cell type and time point are not known. This rearrangement joins TRBV18 to TRBJ2-5; D is unresolved. Sequencing was done on a sample of PBMCs or a T cell subset sorted from them (not recorded which). Here the CDR3 reads CASSPPGLGRETQYF. Here the CDR3 DNA reads TGTGCCAGCTCACCCCCGGGCCTAGGTCGGGAGACCCAGTACTTC.